This TCR beta chain was retrieved from a study of T cells in women clearing cervical HPV infection. Study-level results: A classifier using richness and V gene abundances reached an AUC of over 0.75. TRBV6-7 abundance was lower in cases than controls (approximately 0.11% versus 0.16%).

The germline V gene encodes CDR1 SGHVS and CDR2 FNYEAQ. The CDR3 has 16 amino acids. V lost 1 base and J 6 bases, leaving 16 bases between the germline ends. Sequencing used immunoSEQ multiplex PCR; TCRdb keeps in-frame clones, though not all of them. The table lists more than 40,000 clones, with 7.6% in the top ten. Notes on this clone: Its antigen is undetermined. The read gets to within 3 residues of the CDR3 end, and the germline J gene fills in the rest.

Sequencing was carried out using blood buffy coat. The chain recombines TRBV7-6 with TRBJ2-1; TRBD2 is a possible D gene (6 bases). The TCR originated in a woman aged 18 to 75 with a cervical HPV16 infection that either progressed to CIN3+ or cleared (not recorded which). The sequenced part of the CDR3 DNA is TGTGCCAGCAGCTTAGGTCCGGGGGACCTAGTCAATGAG. As protein: CASSLGPGDLVNE. The whole CDR3 protein is CASSLGPGDLVNEQFF.